This TCR beta chain was found in a study of blood T cell repertoires in COVID-19. A remark on this clone: Relative to the germline gene, one junction end is altered; a read error may explain this.

Source study methods: By means of reference gene primer amplification, nucleated cell counts were estimated. Clones were sequenced by immunoSEQ multiplex PCR, and TCRdb holds only the in-frame ones, with some missing. V, J and clone size derive from that table, while D and trimming were established from the DNA sequence. The sample lists roughly 260,000 clones; almost 90% were seen once. The germline V gene has CDR1 SGHTA and CDR2 FQGTGA. The CDR3 loop spans 14 amino acids. The sample comprised peripheral blood. This clonotype was obtained from a woman aged 25-40 years with COVID-19, enrolled during active disease. The chain carries TRBV7-3 and TRBJ1-2; 9 bases align to TRBD1. CDR3 sequence: CASSQYAGQGPSNF. The CDR3 nucleotides are TGTGCCAGCAGCCAGTATGCGGGACAGGGACCCTCTAACTTC.